One T cell receptor beta chain is described in this entry. Its specificity is unknown. TCRdb's copy holds only in-frame clones and misses some; the assay was immunoSEQ multiplex PCR. The repertoire holds about 160,000 clones, with approximately 94% as singletons. Researchers grouped second doses given at about 4 or about 12 weeks into one pool. The data derive from a study of T cell responses to AZD1222 COVID-19 vaccine. Study-wide results and limits: Baseline seropositivity occurred in only a handful of AZD1222 recipients.

Sequenced here: peripheral blood, sampled 28 days after the second AZD1222 dose. The sequence came from an adult who received the AZD1222 COVID-19 vaccine.

The CDR3 region has the DNA TGTGCCAGCAGTTGGGGACTAGCGGTCAATGAGCAGTTCTTC. Translating gives CASSWGLAVNEQFF. The V call is TRBV27, the J call TRBJ2-1, with TRBD2 identical over 11 bases. Germline V gene data show CDR1 as MNHEY and CDR2 as SMNVEV (reference sequence). V was pared by 4 bases and J by 6 bases, with 2 bases of the junction left unmatched. There are 14 residues in the CDR3.